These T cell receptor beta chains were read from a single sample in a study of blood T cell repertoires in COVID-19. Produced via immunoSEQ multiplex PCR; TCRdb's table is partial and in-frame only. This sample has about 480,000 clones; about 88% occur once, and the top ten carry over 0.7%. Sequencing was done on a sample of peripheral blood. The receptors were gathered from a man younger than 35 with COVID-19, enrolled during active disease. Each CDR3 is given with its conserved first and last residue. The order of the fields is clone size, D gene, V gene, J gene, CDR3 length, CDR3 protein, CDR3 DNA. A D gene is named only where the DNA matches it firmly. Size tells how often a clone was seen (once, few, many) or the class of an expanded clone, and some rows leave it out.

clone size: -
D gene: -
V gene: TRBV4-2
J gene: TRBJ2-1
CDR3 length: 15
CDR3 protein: CASSQGGVSGSEQFF
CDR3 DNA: TGTGCCAGCAGCCAAGGAGGCGTCTCGGGTTCTGAGCAGTTCTTC

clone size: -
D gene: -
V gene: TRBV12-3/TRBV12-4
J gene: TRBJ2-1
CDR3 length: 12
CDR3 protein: CASSLTDSKQFF
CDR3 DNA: TGTGCCAGCAGTCTGACGGATAGCAAGCAGTTCTTC

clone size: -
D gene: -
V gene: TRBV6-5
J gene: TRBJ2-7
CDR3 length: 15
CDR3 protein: CASEKLGAGVGEQYF
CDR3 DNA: TGTGCCAGCGAAAAACTGGGGGCGGGAGTGGGAGAGCAGTACTTC

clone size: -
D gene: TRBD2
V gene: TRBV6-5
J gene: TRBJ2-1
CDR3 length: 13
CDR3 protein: CASSRTSGREQFF
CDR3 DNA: TGTGCCAGCAGCCGGACTAGCGGTCGGGAGCAGTTCTTC

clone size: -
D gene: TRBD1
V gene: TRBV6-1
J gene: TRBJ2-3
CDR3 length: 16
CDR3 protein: CASSERGGASTDTQYF
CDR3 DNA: TGTGCCAGCAGTGAAAGAGGGGGCGCGAGCACAGATACGCAGTATTTT

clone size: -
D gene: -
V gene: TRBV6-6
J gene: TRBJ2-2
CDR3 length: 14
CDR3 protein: CASRDRFNTGELFF
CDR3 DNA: TGTGCCAGCCGCGACAGGTTCAACACCGGGGAGCTGTTTTTT

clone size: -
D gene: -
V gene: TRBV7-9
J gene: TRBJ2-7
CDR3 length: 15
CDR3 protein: CASSLGGGYGYEQYF
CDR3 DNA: TGTGCCAGCAGCTTAGGAGGCGGGTACGGGTACGAGCAGTACTTC

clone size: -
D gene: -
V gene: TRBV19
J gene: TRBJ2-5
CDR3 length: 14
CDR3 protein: CASSINARGETQYF
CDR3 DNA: TGTGCCAGTAGTATAAATGCTAGGGGAGAGACCCAGTACTTC

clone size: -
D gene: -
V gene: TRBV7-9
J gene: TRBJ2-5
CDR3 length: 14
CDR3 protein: CASSPGPIQETQYF
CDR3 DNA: TGTGCCAGCAGCCCTGGGCCGATCCAAGAGACCCAGTACTTC

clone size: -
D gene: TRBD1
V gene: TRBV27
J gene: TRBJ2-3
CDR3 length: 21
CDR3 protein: CASSSRQPGQGPYRSTDTQYF
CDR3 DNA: TGTGCCAGCAGTTCACGCCAACCGGGACAGGGTCCTTACAGAAGCACAGATACGCAGTATTTT

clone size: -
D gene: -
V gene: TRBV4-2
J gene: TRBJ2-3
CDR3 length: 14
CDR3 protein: CASSPDYRTDTQYF
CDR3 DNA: TGTGCCAGCAGCCCAGACTATCGCACAGATACGCAGTATTTT

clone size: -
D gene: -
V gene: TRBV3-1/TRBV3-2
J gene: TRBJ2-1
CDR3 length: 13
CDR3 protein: CASSQDPNNEQFF
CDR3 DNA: TGTGCCAGCAGCCAAGACCCCAACAATGAGCAGTTCTTC

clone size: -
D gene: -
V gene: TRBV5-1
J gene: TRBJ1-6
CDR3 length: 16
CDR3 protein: CASSLVSSSYNSPLHF
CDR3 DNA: TGCGCCAGCAGCTTGGTATCCAGCTCCTATAATTCACCCCTCCACTTT

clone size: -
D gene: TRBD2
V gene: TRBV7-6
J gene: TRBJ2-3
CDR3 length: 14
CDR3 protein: CASRAGVGTDTQYF
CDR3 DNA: TGTGCCAGTAGAGCGGGGGTAGGGACAGATACGCAGTATTTT

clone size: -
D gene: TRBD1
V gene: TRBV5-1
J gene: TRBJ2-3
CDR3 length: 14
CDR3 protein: CASSWDRGPDTQYF
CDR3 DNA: TGCGCCAGCAGCTGGGACAGGGGACCAGATACGCAGTATTTT

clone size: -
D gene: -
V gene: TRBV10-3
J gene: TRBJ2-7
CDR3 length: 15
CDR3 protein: CAISVQGQFSYEQYF
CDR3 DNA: TGTGCCATCAGTGTACAAGGACAGTTCTCCTACGAGCAGTACTTC

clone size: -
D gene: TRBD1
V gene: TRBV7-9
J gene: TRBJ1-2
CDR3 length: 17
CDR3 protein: CASSPGPGTGQGYGYTF
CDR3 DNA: TGTGCCAGCAGCCCCGGGCCCGGGACAGGGCAAGGCTATGGCTACACCTTC

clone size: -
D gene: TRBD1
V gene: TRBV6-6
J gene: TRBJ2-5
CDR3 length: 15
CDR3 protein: CASSYFDRGQLPQYF
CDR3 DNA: TGTGCCAGCAGTTACTTCGACAGGGGTCAGCTTCCCCAGTACTTC

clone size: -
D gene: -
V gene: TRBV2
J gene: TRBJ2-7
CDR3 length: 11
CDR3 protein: CASTGHYEQYF
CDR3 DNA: TGTGCCAGCACAGGCCACTACGAGCAGTACTTC

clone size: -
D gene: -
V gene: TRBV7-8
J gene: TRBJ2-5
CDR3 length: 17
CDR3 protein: CASSSEGAGTPPETQYF
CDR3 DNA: TGTGCCAGCAGCTCCGAGGGGGCGGGGACTCCACCCGAGACCCAGTACTTC

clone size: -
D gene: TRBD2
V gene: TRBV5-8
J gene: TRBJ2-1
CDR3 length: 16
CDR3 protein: CASSLETGTRHNEQFF
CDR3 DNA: TGTGCCAGCAGCTTGGAAACCGGGACTAGACACAATGAGCAGTTCTTC

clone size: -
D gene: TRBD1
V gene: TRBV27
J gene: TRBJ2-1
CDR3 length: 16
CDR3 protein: CASRGMDRGSWNEQFF
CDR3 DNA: TGTGCCAGCAGGGGGATGGACAGGGGCTCGTGGAATGAGCAGTTCTTC

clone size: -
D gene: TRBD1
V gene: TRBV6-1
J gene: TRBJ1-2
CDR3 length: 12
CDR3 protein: CASSDPQTGNTF
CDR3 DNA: TGTGCCAGCAGTGATCCCCAGACAGGGAACACCTTC

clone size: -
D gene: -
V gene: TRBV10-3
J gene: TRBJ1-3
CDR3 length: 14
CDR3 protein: CAIRTGSSGNTIYF
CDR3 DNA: TGTGCCATCAGGACCGGGAGCTCTGGAAACACCATATATTTT

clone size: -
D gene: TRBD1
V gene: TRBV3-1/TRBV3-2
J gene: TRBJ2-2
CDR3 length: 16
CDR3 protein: CASSKGGTGNTGELFF
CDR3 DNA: TGTGCCAGCAGCAAAGGTGGGACAGGGAACACCGGGGAGCTGTTTTTT

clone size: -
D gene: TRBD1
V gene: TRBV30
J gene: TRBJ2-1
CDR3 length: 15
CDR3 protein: CAWCRGQGGPNEQFF
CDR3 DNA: TGTGCCTGGTGCCGGGGACAGGGCGGCCCCAATGAGCAGTTCTTC

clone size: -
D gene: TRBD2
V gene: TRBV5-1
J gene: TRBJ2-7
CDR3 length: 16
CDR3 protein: CASSLVPAGLSYEQYF
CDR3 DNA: TGCGCCAGCAGCTTGGTTCCAGCGGGGCTATCCTACGAGCAGTACTTC

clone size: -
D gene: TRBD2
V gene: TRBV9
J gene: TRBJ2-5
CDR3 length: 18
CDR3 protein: CASSATGLAGVGEETQYF
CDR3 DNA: TGTGCCAGCAGCGCCACGGGACTAGCGGGAGTTGGGGAAGAGACCCAGTACTTC

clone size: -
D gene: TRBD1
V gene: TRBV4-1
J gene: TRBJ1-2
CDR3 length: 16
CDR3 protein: CASSQDGTGLLYGYTF
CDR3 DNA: TGCGCCAGCAGCCAAGATGGGACAGGGCTTCTCTATGGCTACACCTTC

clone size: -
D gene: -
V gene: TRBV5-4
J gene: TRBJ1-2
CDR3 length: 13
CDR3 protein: CASSGDSLYGYTF
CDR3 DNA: TGTGCCAGCAGCGGCGACAGCCTGTATGGCTACACCTTC

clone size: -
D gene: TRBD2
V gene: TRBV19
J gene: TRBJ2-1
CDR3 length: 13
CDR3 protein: CASSISGIDEQFF
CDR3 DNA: TGTGCCAGTAGTATCAGCGGGATCGATGAGCAGTTCTTC

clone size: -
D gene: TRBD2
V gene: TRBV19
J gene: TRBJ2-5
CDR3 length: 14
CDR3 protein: CASSPRGRGETQYF
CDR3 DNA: TGTGCCAGTAGCCCACGGGGGAGGGGTGAGACCCAGTACTTC

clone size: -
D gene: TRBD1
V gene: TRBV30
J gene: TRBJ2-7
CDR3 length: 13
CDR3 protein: CAWALGQGYEQYF
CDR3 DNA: TGTGCCTGGGCCCTAGGACAGGGCTACGAGCAGTACTTC

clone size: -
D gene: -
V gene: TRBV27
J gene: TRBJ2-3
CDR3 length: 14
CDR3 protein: CASSSRGYTDTQYF
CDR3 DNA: TGTGCCAGCAGTTCCAGGGGATACACAGATACGCAGTATTTT

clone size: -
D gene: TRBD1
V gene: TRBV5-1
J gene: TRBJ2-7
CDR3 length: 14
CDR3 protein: CASSIGTAPYEQYF
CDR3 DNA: TGCGCCAGCAGCATAGGGACAGCTCCCTACGAGCAGTACTTC

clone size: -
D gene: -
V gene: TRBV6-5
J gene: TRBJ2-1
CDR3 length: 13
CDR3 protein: CASSLDSYNEQFF
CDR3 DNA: TGTGCCAGCAGTCTAGACAGCTACAATGAGCAGTTCTTC

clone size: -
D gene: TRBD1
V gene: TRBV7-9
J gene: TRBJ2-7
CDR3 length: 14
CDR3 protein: CASSFGTGAYEQYF
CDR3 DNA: TGTGCCAGCAGCTTTGGGACAGGGGCCTACGAGCAGTACTTC

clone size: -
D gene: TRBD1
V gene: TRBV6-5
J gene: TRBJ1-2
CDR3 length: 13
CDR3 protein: CASRTGGNYGYTF
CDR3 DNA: TGTGCCAGCAGGACAGGGGGAAACTATGGCTACACCTTC

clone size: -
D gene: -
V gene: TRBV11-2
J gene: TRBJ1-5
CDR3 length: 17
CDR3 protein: CASSLDSGRGSNQPQHF
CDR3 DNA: TGTGCCAGCAGCTTAGATTCGGGCAGGGGTAGCAATCAGCCCCAGCATTTT

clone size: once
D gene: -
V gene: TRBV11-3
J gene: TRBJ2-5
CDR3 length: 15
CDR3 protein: CASSLGASFQETQYF
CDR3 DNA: TGTGCCAGCAGCTTAGGGGCTAGCTTCCAAGAGACCCAGTACTTC